This T cell receptor (beta chain) was documented in a study of T cells after yellow fever vaccination. The CDR3 has 17 residues. Germline V gene sequence: CDR1 MNHEY, CDR2 SVGEGT. J lost 2 bases, V lost 2 bases, and 11 bases had no gene match. This clonotype was counted between two and nine times. TCRdb ran MiXCR on the 5' RACE reads and lists one entry per CDR3 protein. The sample gives a few hundred thousand distinct CDR3 sequences, around 8.1% of which show up once; about 16% is in the top ten. The material sequenced was PBMCs, taken about 41 days after the first yellow fever vaccination. This chain links TRBV6-2 or TRBV6-3 with TRBJ1-1, with 7 bases matching TRBD1. The source of this sequence is a man aged 18 to 29 who received the YFV17D yellow fever vaccine. CDR3 sequence: CASSYPKYRGPNTEAFF. CDR3 nucleotide sequence: TGTGCCAGCAGTTACCCGAAATACAGGGGACCCAACACTGAAGCTTTCTTT.